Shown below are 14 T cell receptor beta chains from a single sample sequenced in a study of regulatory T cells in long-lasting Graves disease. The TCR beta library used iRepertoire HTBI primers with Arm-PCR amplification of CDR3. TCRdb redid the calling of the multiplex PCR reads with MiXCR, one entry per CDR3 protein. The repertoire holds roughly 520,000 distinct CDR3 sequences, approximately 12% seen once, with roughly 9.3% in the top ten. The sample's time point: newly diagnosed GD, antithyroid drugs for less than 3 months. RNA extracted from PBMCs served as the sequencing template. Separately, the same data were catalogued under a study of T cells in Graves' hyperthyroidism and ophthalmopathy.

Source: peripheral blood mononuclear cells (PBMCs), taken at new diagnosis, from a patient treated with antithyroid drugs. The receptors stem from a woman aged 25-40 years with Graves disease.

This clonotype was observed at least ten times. In DNA, the CDR3 is TGTGCCAGCAGCTTAGCTGGCAGCAATGAGCAGTTCTTC. Residues: CASSLAGSNEQFF. The genes are TRBV7-9 and TRBJ2-1, with no clear D. Trimming left V 0 bases short and J 6 bases short, with 6 bases between. The CDR3 length is 13 residues. Looked up from germline, CDR1 is SEHNR and CDR2 is FQNEAQ (reference sequence).

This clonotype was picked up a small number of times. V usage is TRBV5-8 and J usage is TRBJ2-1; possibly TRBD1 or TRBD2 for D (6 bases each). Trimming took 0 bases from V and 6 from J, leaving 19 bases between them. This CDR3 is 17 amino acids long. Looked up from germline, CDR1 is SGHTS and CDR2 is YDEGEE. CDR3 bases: TGTGCCAGCAGCTTGGACTACGGGGGCAGAATCCCCAATGAGCAGTTCTTC. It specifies CASSLDYGGRIPNEQFF.

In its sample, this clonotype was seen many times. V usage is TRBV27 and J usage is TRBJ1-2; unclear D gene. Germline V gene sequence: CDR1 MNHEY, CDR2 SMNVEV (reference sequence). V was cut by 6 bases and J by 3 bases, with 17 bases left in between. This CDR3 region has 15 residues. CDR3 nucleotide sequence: TGTGCCAGCAGCCTCCGGTTTGCCGGGGACTATGGCTACACCTTC. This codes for CASSLRFAGDYGYTF.

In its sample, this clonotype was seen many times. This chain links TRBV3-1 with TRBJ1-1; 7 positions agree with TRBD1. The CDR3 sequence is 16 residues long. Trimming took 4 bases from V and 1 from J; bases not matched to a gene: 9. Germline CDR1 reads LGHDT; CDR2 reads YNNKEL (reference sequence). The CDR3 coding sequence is TGTGCCAGCAGCCCCGCAACAGGGGCAGAGAACACTGAAGCTTTCTTT. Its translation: CASSPATGAENTEAFF. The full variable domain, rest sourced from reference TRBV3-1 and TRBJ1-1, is DTAVSQTPKYLVTQMGNDKSIKCEQNLGHDTMYWYKQDSKKFLKIMFSYNNKELIINETVPNRFSPKSPDKAHLNLHINSLELGDSAVYFCASSPATGAENTEAFFGQGTRLTVV.

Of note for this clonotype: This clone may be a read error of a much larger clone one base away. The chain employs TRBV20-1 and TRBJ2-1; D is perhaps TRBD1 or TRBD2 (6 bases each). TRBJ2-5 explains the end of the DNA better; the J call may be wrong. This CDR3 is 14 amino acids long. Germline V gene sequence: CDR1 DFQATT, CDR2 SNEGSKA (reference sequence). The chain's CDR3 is CSASRGDKQETQYF. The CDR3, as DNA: TGCAGTGCTTCTAGGGGGGACAAACAAGAGACCCAGTACTTC.

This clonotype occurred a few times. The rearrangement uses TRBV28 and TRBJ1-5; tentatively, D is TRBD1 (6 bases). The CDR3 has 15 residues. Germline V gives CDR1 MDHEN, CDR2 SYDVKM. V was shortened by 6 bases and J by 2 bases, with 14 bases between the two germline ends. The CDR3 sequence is CASRSGQPGNQPQHF. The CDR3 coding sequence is TGTGCCAGCAGATCGGGACAACCAGGCAATCAGCCCCAGCATTTT. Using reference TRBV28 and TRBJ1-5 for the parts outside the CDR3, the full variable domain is DVKVTQSSRYLVKRTGEKVFLECVQDMDHENMFWYRQDPGLGLRLIYFSYDVKMKEKGDIPEGYSVSREKKERFSLILESASTNQTSMYLCASRSGQPGNQPQHFGDGTRLSIL.

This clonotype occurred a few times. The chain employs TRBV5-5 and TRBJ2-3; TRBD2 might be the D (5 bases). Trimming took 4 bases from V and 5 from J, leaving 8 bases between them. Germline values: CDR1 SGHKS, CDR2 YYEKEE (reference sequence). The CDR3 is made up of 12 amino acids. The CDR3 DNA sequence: TGTGCCAGCAGCCCGGACTTAGATACGCAGTATTTT. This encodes CASSPDLDTQYF.

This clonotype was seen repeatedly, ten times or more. The DNA of the CDR3 is TGTGCCAGCAGCTTAGCGGGACTAAACTACGAGCAGTACTTC. Its translation: CASSLAGLNYEQYF. The chain couples TRBV11-2 to TRBJ2-7; 7 bases fit TRBD2. V was clipped by 1 base and J by 3 bases; unmatched bases: 3. Per germline, CDR1 SGHAT and CDR2 FQNNGV. The CDR3 spans 14 residues.

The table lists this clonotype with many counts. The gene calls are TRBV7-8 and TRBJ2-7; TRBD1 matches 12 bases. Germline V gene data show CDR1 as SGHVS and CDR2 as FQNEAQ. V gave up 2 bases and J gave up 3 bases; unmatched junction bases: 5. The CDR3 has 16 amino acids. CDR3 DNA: TGTGCCAGCAGCTTACCGGGACAGGGGGCTTACTACGAGCAGTACTTC. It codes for CASSLPGQGAYYEQYF.

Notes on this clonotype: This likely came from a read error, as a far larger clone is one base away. The CDR3 loop reads CASWNTGELFF. The DNA for the CDR3 is TGTGCCAGCTGGAACACCGGGGAGCTGTTTTTT. The J gene is TRBJ2-2, the V gene TRBV12-3 or TRBV12-4; D not resolved. V dropped 8 bases and J dropped 1 base, with 2 bases sitting between them. The length of the CDR3 is 11 residues.

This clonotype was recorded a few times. CDR3 residues: CASSFWLAGAYEQYF. CDR3 DNA: TGTGCCAGCAGCTTTTGGCTAGCGGGTGCCTACGAGCAGTACTTC. V is TRBV7-9 and J is TRBJ2-7; 8 bases match TRBD2. This CDR3 region has 15 residues. Unmatched junction bases numbered 6, after V lost 3 bases and J lost 2 bases. CDR1 and CDR2 (germline): SEHNR, FQNEAQ (reference sequence).

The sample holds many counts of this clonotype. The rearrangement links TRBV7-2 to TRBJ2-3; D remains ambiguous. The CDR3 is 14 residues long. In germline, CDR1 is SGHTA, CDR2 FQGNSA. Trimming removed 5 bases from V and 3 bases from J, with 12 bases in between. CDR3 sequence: CASSARTRTDTQYF. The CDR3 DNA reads TGTGCCAGCAGCGCTAGGACGAGAACAGATACGCAGTATTTT.

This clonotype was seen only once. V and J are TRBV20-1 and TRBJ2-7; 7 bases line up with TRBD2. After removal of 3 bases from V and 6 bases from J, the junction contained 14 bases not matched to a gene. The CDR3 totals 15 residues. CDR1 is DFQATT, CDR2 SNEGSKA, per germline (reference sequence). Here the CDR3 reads CSASDRDYRSREQYF. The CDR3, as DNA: TGCAGTGCTAGTGATCGGGACTACCGGTCTCGCGAGCAGTACTTC.

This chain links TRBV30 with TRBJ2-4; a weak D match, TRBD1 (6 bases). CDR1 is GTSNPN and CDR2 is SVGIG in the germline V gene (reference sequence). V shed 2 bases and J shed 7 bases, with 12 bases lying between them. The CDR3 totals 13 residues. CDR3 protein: CAWSQQGANIQYF. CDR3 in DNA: TGTGCCTGGAGTCAACAGGGAGCGAACATTCAGTACTTC.